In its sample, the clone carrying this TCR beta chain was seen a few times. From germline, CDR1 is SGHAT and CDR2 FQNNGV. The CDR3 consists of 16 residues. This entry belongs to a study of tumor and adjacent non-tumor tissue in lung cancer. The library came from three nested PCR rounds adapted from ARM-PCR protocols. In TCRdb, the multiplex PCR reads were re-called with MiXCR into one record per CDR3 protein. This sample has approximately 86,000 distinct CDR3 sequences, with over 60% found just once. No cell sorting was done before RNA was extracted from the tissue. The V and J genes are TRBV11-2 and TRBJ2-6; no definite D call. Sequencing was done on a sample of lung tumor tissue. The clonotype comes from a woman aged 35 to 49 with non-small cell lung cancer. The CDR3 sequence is CASSWSDFSGANVLTF. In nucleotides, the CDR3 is TGTGCTAGTAGCTGGTCAGACTTCTCTGGGGCCAACGTCCTGACTTTC.